This T cell receptor beta chain is drawn from a study of tumor-infiltrating lymphocytes in primary liver carcinoma. Study as a whole: Sequenced samples came back with roughly 3.5 to 7.5 million productive TCRbeta reads, and the counts looked alike across tissue types.

Germline V lookup: CDR1 MNHNS, CDR2 SASEGT. V shed 5 bases and J 4 bases; nucleotides not matched to a gene: 5. The CDR3 totals 14 residues. Whole-study findings and limits: With p = 0.039, the top-250-clone fraction in tumors significantly exceeded that in blood.

This clonotype was seen at least ten times. Its target is not known. For each extraction, RNA and DNA were obtained together from around 20-30 mg of unsorted bulk tissue. Surgery removed the patients' primary liver carcinoma. With around 500 ng total RNA as template and a constant-region primer, TCR beta cDNA was made. Researchers made the TCR beta libraries by running three nested multiplex PCR rounds with slightly modified ARM-PCR. TRBV1-TRBV30 forward primers paired with a C-beta reverse primer drove the first two PCR rounds, about 10 cycles each. TCRdb re-called the multiplex PCR reads with MiXCR, one entry per CDR3 protein. The table includes roughly 120,000 distinct CDR3 sequences, roughly 69% detected once.

V is TRBV6-1 and J is TRBJ2-5; 9 nucleotides agree with TRBD1. The specimen was liver tumor tissue from sampling region 1. The subset was: tumor region T1, superior pole. This sequence was found in a woman in her sixties or seventies with primary liver carcinoma and hepatitis B virus infection. CDR3 amino acids: CASSLTGGPETQYF. The CDR3 nucleotides read TGTGCCAGCAGTCTAACAGGGGGCCCAGAGACCCAGTACTTC.